One and the same sample provided the 25 T cell receptor beta chains below, sequenced in a study of radiation and T cells in renal cell carcinoma. The sample's time point: blood 2 weeks post-SBRT. The treatment: 15 Gy SBRT to primary tumor, nephrectomy 4 weeks later. Some clones are missing from TCRdb's copy, which holds only in-frame ones; the method was immunoSEQ multiplex PCR. The data hold some 75,000 clones, with roughly 80% observed a single time. The sequenced sample was blood, obtained from a patient whose treatment included radiotherapy and nephrectomy. Receptor source: a man aged 60 to 75 with renal cell carcinoma.

The V and J genes are TRBV28 and TRBJ2-5; 14 bases are shared with TRBD2. The CDR3 is 16 residues long. Germline CDR1 reads MDHEN; CDR2 reads SYDVKM. V dropped 5 bases and J dropped 7; count of bases not matched to a gene: 9. CDR3: CASSPRLAGGRVTQYF. In nucleotides, the CDR3 is TGTGCCAGCAGTCCACGACTAGCGGGAGGGAGGGTGACCCAGTACTTC.

CDR3 bases: TGCGCCAGCAGGGTGGGACTAGGCAATGAGCAGTTCTTC. Protein: CASRVGLGNEQFF. The chain employs TRBV5-1 and TRBJ2-1, with 8 bases fitting TRBD2. Trimming at V came to 5 bases and at J to 6 bases, leaving 4 bases not matched to a gene. Germline V gene sequence: CDR1 SGHRS, CDR2 YFSETQ. This CDR3 is 13 amino acids long.

Only a few counts were recorded for this clone. The J gene is TRBJ2-7, the V gene TRBV28; the match to TRBD2 covers 7 bases. Per the germline V gene, CDR1 is MDHEN and CDR2 is SYDVKM. J lost 6 bases, V lost 3 bases, and 8 bases had no gene match. CDR3 length: 14 amino acids. DNA of the CDR3: TGTGCCAGCAGTTTGAGCGGGACCTTCGGCGAGCAGTACTTC. Translated: CASSLSGTFGEQYF.

The rearrangement joins TRBV2 to TRBJ1-4; D is unclear. The V end was cut by 6 bases, the J end by 0 bases, with 11 bases between. The CDR3 contains 15 residues. Germline V CDR1 and CDR2: SNHLY, FYNNEI. DNA for the CDR3: TGTGCCAGCAGCCCGGACCGAACAACTAATGAAAAACTGTTTTTT. It yields the protein CASSPDRTTNEKLFF. Together with reference TRBV2 and TRBJ1-4, the CDR3 gives the full variable domain: EPEVTQTPSHQVTQMGQEVILRCVPISNHLYFYWYRQILGQKVEFLVSFYNNEISEKSEIFDDQFSVERPDGSNFTLKIRSTKLEDSAMYFCASSPDRTTNEKLFFGSGTQLSVL.

This clone appeared a few times. V usage is TRBV6-1 and J usage is TRBJ2-5; tentatively, D is TRBD2 (6 bases). V shed 4 bases and J shed 2 bases, with 14 bases lying between them. CDR3 length: 15 amino acids. The germline V gene encodes CDR1 MNHNS and CDR2 SASEGT. CDR3 coding DNA: TGTGCCAGCAGTGTATCCCTCGGAGGGCAAGAGACCCAGTACTTC. Encoded protein: CASSVSLGGQETQYF.

In this sample, this clone turned up once. The chain uses TRBV2 and TRBJ2-7, with 7 bases aligning to TRBD1. V shed 6 bases and J 9 bases; nucleotides not matched to a gene: 11. Germline V gene data show CDR1 as SNHLY and CDR2 as FYNNEI. The CDR3 contains 13 residues. The CDR3 coding sequence is TGTGCCAGCAGCCTAGGTTCTTCAGGGGGGCAGTACTTC. Protein product: CASSLGSSGGQYF.

V and J are TRBV28 and TRBJ1-4, with 8 bases lining up with TRBD1. Trimming removed 6 bases from V and 8 bases from J; junction bases left unmatched: 5. The germline V gene has CDR1 MDHEN and CDR2 SYDVKM. The CDR3 sequence is 13 residues long. CDR3: CASRRQGWEKLFF. The CDR3 region has the DNA TGTGCCAGCAGGCGACAGGGGTGGGAAAAACTGTTTTTT.

V usage is TRBV10-2 and J usage is TRBJ1-1; a weak D match, TRBD1 (5 bases). The CDR3 spans 13 residues. Looked up from germline, CDR1 is WSHSY and CDR2 is SAAADI. V was shortened by 7 bases and J by 3 bases, with 12 bases between the two germline ends. CDR3 DNA sequence: TGCGCCAGCACTAACAGCAGGGACACTGAAGCTTTCTTT. It translates to CASTNSRDTEAFF.

This chain uses TRBV5-1 with TRBJ2-1; 10 bases are shared with TRBD2. The CDR3 runs 15 residues. Unmatched junction bases numbered 1, after V lost 4 bases and J lost 0 bases. Germline V gives CDR1 SGHRS, CDR2 YFSETQ. The CDR3 sequence: CASSLAGVSYNEQFF. As DNA, the CDR3 is TGCGCCAGCAGCCTAGCGGGAGTCTCCTACAATGAGCAGTTCTTC.

The chain is built from TRBV6-1 and TRBJ2-7; D may match TRBD1 or TRBD2 (5 bases each). The CDR3 is 14 residues long. In germline, CDR1 is MNHNS, CDR2 SASEGT. V dropped 0 bases and J dropped 2 bases, with 8 bases sitting between them. The CDR3 coding sequence is TGTGCCAGCAGTGAAGCGTTGGGGGCCTACGAGCAGTACTTC. Translated: CASSEALGAYEQYF.

The CDR3 loop is CASRRTGGSGNTIYF. CDR3 nucleotides: TGCGCCAGCAGGCGGACAGGCGGATCCGGAAACACCATATATTTT. The chain links TRBV5-1 to TRBJ1-3, with TRBD1 identical over 7 bases. The J segment lost 4 bases and the V segment lost 5 bases, leaving 9 bases of the junction unmatched. The V gene's germline CDR1 is SGHRS and CDR2 YFSETQ. This CDR3 region has 15 residues.

The V call is TRBV11-2, the J call TRBJ2-3, with TRBD2 matching 9 bases. The CDR3 contains 13 residues. Germline loops: CDR1 SGHAT, CDR2 FQNNGV. J gave up 6 bases and V 5 bases, and 3 bases lay outside the gene matches. CDR3 region: CASSGTSRDTQYF. For the CDR3, the DNA is TGTGCCAGCAGCGGGACTAGCCGTGATACGCAGTATTTT.

The genes are TRBV23-1 and TRBJ1-3; 7 bases are a match to TRBD1. TRBV23-1 belongs to the ORF category, with a function that is uncertain. Trimming removed 1 base from V and 5 bases from J; junction bases left unmatched: 8. The CDR3 covers 16 residues. Here the CDR3 DNA reads TGCGCCAGCAGTCAATGGCCCGGGACAGTGAGAAACACCATATATTTT. The encoded protein is CASSQWPGTVRNTIYF.

The chain recombines TRBV29-1 with TRBJ1-5, with 7 bases lining up with TRBD1. Germline loops: CDR1 SQVTM, CDR2 ANQGSEA. V gave up 6 bases and J gave up 5 bases; unmatched junction bases: 7. CDR3 length: 13 residues. The CDR3 region is CSVQGGDDQPQHF. The DNA for the CDR3 is TGCAGCGTCCAGGGGGGTGACGATCAGCCCCAGCATTTT.

CDR3 sequence: CAISQSPSGVSSYEQYF. DNA of the CDR3: TGTGCCATCAGTCAATCTCCTAGCGGGGTGTCGTCCTACGAGCAGTACTTC. V usage is TRBV10-3 and J usage is TRBJ2-7; 9 bases line up with TRBD2. CDR3 length equals 17 residues. Germline loops: CDR1 ENHRY, CDR2 SYGVKD. Trimming at V came to 5 bases and at J to 1 base, leaving 12 bases not matched to a gene.

V and J are TRBV4-2 and TRBJ2-7; 10 bases are shared with TRBD2. The J segment lost 4 bases and the V segment lost 3 bases, leaving 9 bases of the junction unmatched. Germline assignment: CDR1 LGHNA and CDR2 YNFKEQ. This CDR3 region has 16 residues. The CDR3: CASSHQSGRGEYEQYF. The CDR3 bases are TGTGCCAGCAGCCATCAGAGCGGGAGGGGTGAGTACGAGCAGTACTTC.

In its sample, this clone was seen a few times. The CDR3 region has the DNA TGTGCCATCAGTTCCACGGGGGGGGAGCAGGGCGAGCAGTACTTC. This encodes CAISSTGGEQGEQYF. V is TRBV10-3 and J is TRBJ2-7; 8 nucleotides match TRBD2. Germline V gives CDR1 ENHRY, CDR2 SYGVKD. V lost 5 bases to trimming and J lost 6 bases; unmatched junction nucleotides: 12. This CDR3 is built from 15 residues.

As concerns this clone: The same CDR3 arises from other DNA sequences in this sample as well. The DNA for the CDR3 is TGTGCCAGCAGTTTAGGAGCTGGCTACAATGAGCAGTTCTTC. It yields the protein CASSLGAGYNEQFF. The chain has TRBV27 and TRBJ2-1; D gene unclear. This CDR3 has 14 amino acids. Trimming pared 2 bases from V and 3 bases from J, leaving 8 bases between. The germline V gene has CDR1 MNHEY and CDR2 SMNVEV (reference sequence).

About this clone: A far larger clone is a single base away, which makes a read error likely. This chain connects TRBV5-6 to TRBJ2-7; tentatively, D is TRBD1 or TRBD2 (5 bases each). Germline CDR1 SGHDT, CDR2 YYEEEE. The CDR3 runs to 13 residues. Trimming took 3 bases from V and 2 from J, leaving 9 bases between them. CDR3 sequence: CASSSGRPYEQYF. As DNA, the CDR3 is TGTGCCAGCAGCTCGGGACGGCCCTACGAGCAGTACTTC.

This chain joins TRBV7-9 and TRBJ1-1; D not resolved. V lost 6 bases and J lost 11, with 10 bases in between. In germline, CDR1 is SEHNR, CDR2 FQNEAQ (reference sequence). The CDR3 contains 10 residues. Here the CDR3 DNA reads TGTGCCAGCAGTCCCCGGAGGGCTTTCTTT. Amino acid sequence: CASSPRRAFF.

In this sample, this clone turned up a few times. This sequence joins TRBV9 and TRBJ2-5; TRBD1 might be the D (6 bases). V lost 1 base, J lost 2 bases, and 9 bases lay in between. This CDR3 spans 14 amino acids. Germline lookup yields CDR1 SGDLS and CDR2 YYNGEE. This chain's CDR3 is CASSVSGQQETQYF. As DNA, the CDR3 is TGTGCCAGCAGCGTATCAGGACAGCAAGAGACCCAGTACTTC.

The chain links TRBV18 to TRBJ2-2, with TRBD1 identical over 10 bases. V was clipped by 2 bases and J by 6 bases; unmatched bases: 6. The CDR3 sequence is 16 residues long. Germline assignment: CDR1 KGHSH and CDR2 LQKENI. Here the CDR3 reads CASSPATGGIAGELFF. For the CDR3, the DNA is TGTGCCAGCTCACCAGCGACAGGGGGCATAGCCGGGGAGCTGTTTTTT.

The rearrangement links TRBV6-5 to TRBJ2-5; D may correspond to TRBD1 or TRBD2 (6 bases each). This CDR3 is built from 14 residues. Germline V CDR1 and CDR2: MNHEY, SVGAGI. The V end was cut by 10 bases, the J end by 4 bases, with 19 bases between. DNA of the CDR3: TGTGCCACAAGACGGGGGCCCGTAGGAGAGACCCAGTACTTC. Residues: CATRRGPVGETQYF.

J is TRBJ2-2 and V is TRBV7-9; D is perhaps TRBD2 (6 bases). CDR3 size: 15 residues. The V end lost 7 bases, the J end lost 2 bases, and 14 bases lay between the germline ends. Looked up from germline, CDR1 is SEHNR and CDR2 is FQNEAQ (reference sequence). CDR3 in DNA: TGTGCCAGCATCCCGGGAGCATTTAACACCGGGGAGCTGTTTTTT. Translating gives CASIPGAFNTGELFF.

The V gene is TRBV7-8, the J gene TRBJ2-7; 8 positions match TRBD2. CDR3 length: 16 residues. The germline gives CDR1 SGHVS, CDR2 FQNEAQ. Trimming cost V 2 bases and J 5 bases; bases outside gene matches: 11. CDR3: CASSLWGGLDENEQYF. The CDR3 nucleotides read TGTGCCAGCAGCTTATGGGGGGGACTAGACGAGAACGAGCAGTACTTC.